A single sample gave rise to the 6 T cell receptor beta chains below, sequenced in a study of cytotoxic CD8 clonotypes in ibrutinib-treated CLL. Clones were sequenced by immunoSEQ multiplex PCR, and TCRdb holds only the in-frame ones, with some missing. The sample records 110,000 to 150,000 clones, approximately 77% being singletons. Sequences were derived from PBMCs, sampled after 12 months of ibrutinib treatment. The source is a human donor with chronic lymphocytic leukemia.

The chain has TRBV18 and TRBJ2-5; D gene uncertain. The CDR3 totals 15 residues. Germline-derived CDR1 and CDR2 are KGHSH and LQKENI. Trimming removed 2 bases at V and 5 bases at J, with 15 bases between. DNA of the CDR3: TGTGCCAGCTCACCAGAGTTTCTTTTGATTGAGACCCAGTACTTC. It encodes CASSPEFLLIETQYF.

This rearrangement joins TRBV6-5 to TRBJ1-1, with D uncertain. Germline V gives CDR1 MNHEY, CDR2 SVGAGI. The CDR3 contains 14 residues. V lost 3 bases, J lost 8 bases, and 16 bases lay in between. CDR3 nucleotide sequence: TGTGCCAGCAGTTATACCGCCCACTCGGGGGAAGCTTTCTTT. This codes for CASSYTAHSGEAFF.

This chain connects TRBV6-6 to TRBJ1-6, with TRBD1 matching over 10 bases. With V trimmed by 2 bases and J by 8 bases, 3 bases remained unmatched. This CDR3 is 15 amino acids long. CDR1 and CDR2 from the germline V gene are MNHNY and SVGAGI (reference sequence). This chain's CDR3 is CASSYTTGGDSPLHF. CDR3 bases: TGTGCCAGCAGTTACACGACAGGGGGCGATTCACCCCTCCACTTT.

This sequence joins TRBV4-3 and TRBJ2-2; 7 bases fit TRBD2. Germline trimming cut 1 base from V and 4 bases from J; bases unmatched to any gene: 6. The length of the CDR3 is 16 residues. Germline V gene lookup returns CDR1 LGHNA and CDR2 YSLEER. CDR3 loop: CASSQVDLAATGELFF. CDR3 in DNA: TGCGCCAGCAGCCAAGTCGATCTAGCGGCCACCGGGGAGCTGTTTTTT.

This clone appeared a few times. The chain uses TRBV28 and TRBJ1-1; possible D gene TRBD1, 5 bases. The V gene's germline CDR1 is MDHEN and CDR2 SYDVKM. The CDR3 is 16 amino acids. Trimming took 5 bases from V and 4 from J, leaving 20 bases between them. The CDR3 spells CASSPPVGGSTTEAFF. Here the CDR3 DNA reads TGTGCCAGCAGTCCCCCCGTTGGGGGTTCGACCACTGAAGCTTTCTTT.

The J gene is TRBJ2-6, the V gene TRBV27; a possible D gene is TRBD2 (5 bases). Trimming pared 2 bases from V and 4 bases from J, leaving 18 bases between. Germline V gene data show CDR1 as MNHEY and CDR2 as SMNVEV (reference sequence). The CDR3 is 18 residues long. The CDR3 sequence is CASSLIGIPALGANVLTF. The CDR3 coding sequence is TGTGCCAGCAGTTTAATCGGGATTCCGGCCCTAGGGGCCAACGTCCTGACTTTC.